The rows below give T cell receptor beta chains drawn from one sample of a study of T-cell memory formation after mild COVID-19. MiXCR, run by TCRdb on the 5' RACE reads, gives a single entry per CDR3 protein. The repertoire includes about 400,000 distinct CDR3 sequences, 20% to 30% of them detected once, and around 13% sits in the top ten. Sequencing was carried out using PBMCs or a T cell subset sorted from them (not recorded which). These receptors were collected from an adult woman who had mild COVID-19 (a few samples of this study predate the infection). Cell type and time point are not known. Both conserved end residues are part of each CDR3. A D gene is named only where the DNA matches it firmly.

V gene: TRBV6-6; J gene: TRBJ1-5; D gene: NA; CDR3 protein: CASSKWGNDQPQHF
V gene: TRBV24-1; J gene: TRBJ2-7; D gene: TRBD1; CDR3 protein: CATSDHGTVFEQYF
V gene: TRBV6-5; J gene: TRBJ2-6; D gene: NA; CDR3 protein: CASSYSHSGSGANVLTF
V gene: TRBV15; J gene: TRBJ1-1; D gene: NA; CDR3 protein: CATSGRLGGTEAFF
V gene: TRBV9; J gene: TRBJ2-1; D gene: TRBD2; CDR3 protein: CASSLYSGDYNEQFF
V gene: TRBV3-1; J gene: TRBJ2-5; D gene: NA; CDR3 protein: CASSQDLASREETQYF
V gene: TRBV6-5; J gene: TRBJ2-1; D gene: NA; CDR3 protein: CASSYSSGRGRDEQFF
V gene: TRBV5-5; J gene: TRBJ1-2; D gene: TRBD1; CDR3 protein: CASSPRRIGTDPSGYGYTF
V gene: TRBV7-2; J gene: TRBJ2-3; D gene: NA; CDR3 protein: CASSLRAGYTDTQYF
V gene: TRBV12-3/TRBV12-4; J gene: TRBJ2-4; D gene: NA; CDR3 protein: CASSLPGPNIQYF
V gene: TRBV6-2/TRBV6-3; J gene: TRBJ2-7; D gene: NA; CDR3 protein: CASGTDQIYEQYF
V gene: TRBV19; J gene: TRBJ2-2; D gene: TRBD1; CDR3 protein: CASSIGTVPTGELFF
V gene: TRBV12-3/TRBV12-4; J gene: TRBJ2-3; D gene: TRBD2; CDR3 protein: CTSGGLLVDTQYF
V gene: TRBV4-1; J gene: TRBJ1-2; D gene: TRBD1; CDR3 protein: CASSHAGTGDGYTF
V gene: TRBV7-9; J gene: TRBJ1-1; D gene: NA; CDR3 protein: CASSPQGRDTEAFF
V gene: TRBV15; J gene: TRBJ1-2; D gene: TRBD1; CDR3 protein: CATSSPTGSGGYTF
V gene: TRBV5-1; J gene: TRBJ2-7; D gene: TRBD1; CDR3 protein: CASSLLGDSSYEQYF
V gene: TRBV20-1; J gene: TRBJ2-5; D gene: TRBD2; CDR3 protein: CSARVASGGYQETQYF
V gene: TRBV10-3; J gene: TRBJ1-2; D gene: NA; CDR3 protein: CAIDERGDNYGYTF
V gene: TRBV12-5; J gene: TRBJ2-1; D gene: NA; CDR3 protein: CASGLQLQAPGEQFF
V gene: TRBV2; J gene: TRBJ2-1; D gene: NA; CDR3 protein: CASSERFGSEQFF
V gene: TRBV20-1; J gene: TRBJ1-3; D gene: NA; CDR3 protein: CSARVRGGGNTIYF
V gene: TRBV5-4; J gene: TRBJ1-4; D gene: TRBD1; CDR3 protein: CASSLTGASNEKLFF
V gene: TRBV5-1; J gene: TRBJ2-7; D gene: TRBD1; CDR3 protein: CASSPTGTGGEQYF
V gene: TRBV7-3; J gene: TRBJ2-1; D gene: NA; CDR3 protein: CASSVGWTKYNEQFF
V gene: TRBV4-2; J gene: TRBJ2-7; D gene: NA; CDR3 protein: CASSQVAGVYEQYF
V gene: TRBV4-2; J gene: TRBJ1-5; D gene: NA; CDR3 protein: CASSPQGRDQPQHF
V gene: TRBV12-3/TRBV12-4; J gene: TRBJ1-1; D gene: NA; CDR3 protein: CASSLVLFQNTEAFF
V gene: TRBV6-5; J gene: TRBJ1-2; D gene: NA; CDR3 protein: CASSFTETYGYTF
V gene: TRBV6-6; J gene: TRBJ2-1; D gene: TRBD1; CDR3 protein: CASIRGTGGYNEQFF
V gene: TRBV5-1; J gene: TRBJ2-3; D gene: TRBD1; CDR3 protein: CASSHRQGARGTDTQYF
V gene: TRBV7-8; J gene: TRBJ2-1; D gene: NA; CDR3 protein: CASSLLRGSFLGSRMSLFF
V gene: TRBV6-6; J gene: TRBJ2-7; D gene: TRBD1; CDR3 protein: CASSYRDRVSHEQYF
V gene: TRBV5-1; J gene: TRBJ1-1; D gene: TRBD1; CDR3 protein: CASSLGDRGKAFF
V gene: TRBV29-1; J gene: TRBJ1-2; D gene: TRBD1; CDR3 protein: CSGGGGTGENYGYTF
V gene: TRBV12-3/TRBV12-4; J gene: TRBJ2-3; D gene: TRBD2; CDR3 protein: CASSWTSSDTQYF
V gene: TRBV6-4; J gene: TRBJ2-7; D gene: TRBD1; CDR3 protein: CASSDLGTASYEQYF
V gene: TRBV12-3/TRBV12-4; J gene: TRBJ1-2; D gene: NA; CDR3 protein: CASSLTGGGGYTF
V gene: TRBV6-1; J gene: TRBJ2-7; D gene: NA; CDR3 protein: CASSEEYNEQYF
V gene: TRBV24-1; J gene: TRBJ2-1; D gene: TRBD1; CDR3 protein: CATGARDSNEQFF
V gene: TRBV7-6; J gene: TRBJ1-4; D gene: NA; CDR3 protein: CASSLGGPEEKLFF
V gene: TRBV7-3; J gene: TRBJ2-1; D gene: NA; CDR3 protein: CASSYSSPPDNEQFF
V gene: TRBV29-1; J gene: TRBJ1-3; D gene: NA; CDR3 protein: CSVEGGGNTIYF
V gene: TRBV7-9; J gene: TRBJ2-3; D gene: NA; CDR3 protein: CASSFLGQPDTQYF
V gene: TRBV7-3; J gene: TRBJ2-3; D gene: TRBD2; CDR3 protein: CASSLMAGGGADTQYF
V gene: TRBV24-1; J gene: TRBJ2-5; D gene: TRBD2; CDR3 protein: CATSEAASGTQETQYF
V gene: TRBV15; J gene: TRBJ1-1; D gene: NA; CDR3 protein: CATSPGMVMNTEAFF
V gene: TRBV29-1; J gene: TRBJ1-1; D gene: NA; CDR3 protein: CSVLGWNTEAFF
V gene: TRBV6-2/TRBV6-3; J gene: TRBJ2-7; D gene: NA; CDR3 protein: CASSYSTRAYEQYF
V gene: TRBV7-8; J gene: TRBJ1-4; D gene: TRBD1; CDR3 protein: CASSPPGQGDWEKLFF
V gene: TRBV7-9; J gene: TRBJ2-2; D gene: TRBD1; CDR3 protein: CASSQGQGFNTGELFF
V gene: TRBV12-3/TRBV12-4; J gene: TRBJ1-4; D gene: TRBD1; CDR3 protein: CASSPRQGRNEKLFF
V gene: TRBV30; J gene: TRBJ2-2; D gene: TRBD1; CDR3 protein: CACRLRTGWTGELFF
V gene: TRBV7-9; J gene: TRBJ2-5; D gene: NA; CDR3 protein: CASSLKGRLETQYF
V gene: TRBV9; J gene: TRBJ1-2; D gene: NA; CDR3 protein: CASSVDTGGYTF
V gene: TRBV24-1; J gene: TRBJ2-3; D gene: NA; CDR3 protein: CATSDVLGEDTDTQYF
V gene: TRBV7-6; J gene: TRBJ1-1; D gene: TRBD1; CDR3 protein: CASSFWTGGNTEAFF